This T cell receptor (beta chain) stems from a study of metastatic and nonmetastatic thyroid tumors. Study-level information: Repertoire comparisons spanned blood and tumor or nodule tissue from malignant and benign thyroid patients. Whole-study results and caveats: Relative to benign nodules, malignant thyroid tumors were reportedly characterized by significantly elevated TCR beta diversity in blood and tumor.

No patient had received any treatment before thyroid surgery. In this sample, this clone turned up many times. Its target is unknown. In the original processing: What underpinned the distant-metastasis classifier for papillary thyroid cancer was the set of CDR3 differences across clinicopathological groups. TCRdb used MiXCR to call clones anew from the PCR reads. Clone size and V and J calls follow TCRdb, not the original study. This sample has 23,000 or so clones; about an eighth occur once, and the top ten carry about 15%. CDR1 SGHDN and CDR2 FVKESK come from the germline V gene. The CDR3 runs to 15 residues. Trimming removed 4 bases from V and 4 bases from J, with 14 bases in between.

The rearrangement uses TRBV14 and TRBJ2-1; weak D call: TRBD1 (6 bases). The TCR was taken from a female donor with papillary thyroid cancer or a benign thyroid nodule (not recorded which). Some clones in this sample may be carry-over from other donors' samples. The sequencing input was blood. The CDR3 spells CASSPYLRGYNEQFF. The CDR3 DNA reads TGTGCCAGCAGCCCGTACCTCAGGGGTTACAATGAGCAGTTCTTC.